The 7 T cell receptor beta chains given below trace back to one sample, sequenced in a study of T cell repertoires in cytomegalovirus infection. These receptors' antigens are unknown. TCRdb re-called the reads through MiXCR, storing one row per CDR3 protein. The top ten clones hold 15% to 20% of a sample with under 50,000 distinct CDR3 sequences, 20% to 25% of them seen once. Sequencing was done on a sample of PBMCs, sequenced either directly or after in vitro stimulation (not recorded which). These receptors originate from a human donor in good health (CMV status not recorded). Some clones in this sample may be carry-over from other donors' samples.

This clonotype was seen more than once but under ten times. This chain joins TRBV2 and TRBJ2-1, with a weak D call TRBD2 (5 bases). Trimming removed 4 bases at V and 2 bases at J, with 15 bases between. In germline, CDR1 is SNHLY, CDR2 FYNNEI. The CDR3 is 16 residues long. The CDR3 DNA follows: TGTGCCAGCAGTGCGCCTAGCATAAAGACCTACAATGAGCAGTTCTTC. It yields the protein CASSAPSIKTYNEQFF.

The chain uses TRBV4-1 and TRBJ2-3; 9 nucleotides line up with TRBD2. Germline V CDR1 and CDR2: MGHRA, YSYEKL. Trimming cost V 7 bases and J 5 bases; bases outside gene matches: 10. The CDR3 loop spans 15 amino acids. The CDR3 reads CASTRAGGPIDTQYF. The CDR3 bases are TGCGCCAGCACCAGAGCGGGGGGCCCTATAGATACGCAGTATTTT.

This clonotype was found many times. The gene calls are TRBV6-6 and TRBJ2-2; D ambiguous. V gave up 6 bases and J gave up 4 bases, with 6 bases separating them. This CDR3 contains 12 residues. Germline values: CDR1 MNHNY, CDR2 SVGAGI (reference sequence). The CDR3 sequence is CASSFSTGELFF. The CDR3 DNA reads TGTGCCAGCAGCTTTTCCACCGGGGAGCTGTTTTTT.

There are a few counts of this clonotype. The rearrangement links TRBV19 to TRBJ2-1, with TRBD2 identical over 8 bases. The V gene end was trimmed by 3 bases and the J gene end by 12 bases; junction bases not matched to a gene: 10. CDR1 is LNHDA and CDR2 is SQIVND in the germline V gene (reference sequence). This CDR3 is 14 amino acids long. The chain's CDR3 is CASSIGISGSTQFF. CDR3 DNA: TGTGCCAGTAGTATTGGGATCAGCGGGAGTACGCAGTTCTTC.

In its sample, this clonotype ranks as medium-sized. The chain has TRBV7-9 and TRBJ1-2; 10 bases line up with TRBD1. The ends lost 7 bases at V and 5 bases at J; junction bases unmatched: 7. The CDR3 contains 14 residues. Germline CDR1 reads SEHNR; CDR2 reads FQNEAQ (reference sequence). The CDR3 protein is CASTQGTGEYGYTF. CDR3 nucleotide sequence: TGTGCCAGCACCCAGGGGACAGGGGAATATGGCTACACCTTC.

V usage is TRBV7-9 and J usage is TRBJ2-7; 7 nucleotides line up with TRBD2. The junction had 12 bases not matched to a gene; V was cut back by 4 bases and J by 6 bases. The CDR3 covers 15 residues. The germline V gene has CDR1 SEHNR and CDR2 FQNEAQ (reference sequence). The CDR3 here is CASSSRDYDPGEQYF. The CDR3 DNA is TGTGCCAGCAGCTCCCGGGACTATGATCCGGGCGAGCAGTACTTC.

There are a few counts of this clonotype. J is TRBJ2-2 and V is TRBV12-3 or TRBV12-4; D is unresolved. V shed 6 bases and J shed 11 bases, with 13 bases lying between them. There are 12 residues in the CDR3. The DNA of the CDR3 is TGTGCCAGCAGACTGGACCGTCTAGAGCTGTTTTTT. It encodes CASRLDRLELFF.